This T cell receptor beta chain emerged from a study of cytomegalovirus exposure and HLA in healthy donors. The study, taken as a whole, reports: Some TCR beta chains (roughly 150 of them) were listed as cytomegalovirus-associated. First-cohort TCR clusters were later found to tend to co-occur in the 120 or so validation repertoires. High specificity and sensitivity for cytomegalovirus status were reported for the classifier. Most observed TCR sequences were rare, whereas some public TCRs were detected in many donors.

This CDR3 region has 16 residues. CDR1 and CDR2 (germline): SEHNR, FQNEAQ (reference sequence). Germline trimming cut 7 bases from V and 7 bases from J; bases unmatched to any gene: 9. The repertoire was sequenced with immunoSEQ multiplex PCR; TCRdb's copy has only in-frame clones and lacks some. The sample lists around 220,000 clones; 70% to 90% were seen once. As concerns this clone: What it binds is unknown.

The sequencing sample was made of PBMCs. The receptor comes from a woman younger than 30 in good health and CMV-seronegative. This rearrangement joins TRBV7-9 to TRBJ2-2; 13 nucleotides align to TRBD2. The CDR3: CASTRGTSGTGGELFF. DNA of the CDR3: TGTGCCAGCACCCGGGGGACTAGCGGGACCGGCGGGGAGCTGTTTTTT.